The 24 T cell receptor beta chains below all came from one sample that was sequenced in a study of T cells in Graves' hyperthyroidism and ophthalmopathy. The TCR beta CDR3 regions underwent amplification using RNA transcripts as the source. With the HTBI primer set, the TCR CDR3 went through a first round of RT-PCR. TCRdb fed the multiplex PCR reads into MiXCR, producing one record per CDR3 protein. The sample contains 500,000 to 750,000 distinct CDR3 sequences, about half of which appear only once. Source material: peripheral blood or thyroid tissue (not recorded which). The receptors derive from a woman aged 18-29 years with Graves' hyperthyroidism.

Details on this clonotype: A single base separates this from a much larger clone, so it may be a read error. CDR3 sequence reads: CASSQTGGMNQAFF. In DNA, the CDR3 is TGTGCCAGCAGCCAGACGGGCGGCATGAACCAAGCTTTCTTT. This chain links TRBV2 with TRBJ1-1; D remains unclear. Trimming left V 6 bases short and J 9 bases short, with 20 bases between. The germline V gene has CDR1 SNHLY and CDR2 FYNNEI. The CDR3 has 14 residues.

At least ten counts were recorded for this clonotype. J is TRBJ1-4 and V is TRBV15; 7 nucleotides agree with TRBD1. V was clipped by 0 bases and J by 8 bases; unmatched bases: 6. CDR3 length: 15 residues. Germline V gene sequence: CDR1 LNHNV, CDR2 YYDKDF (reference sequence). The chain's CDR3 is CATSRDGTAGEKLFF. The CDR3 bases are TGTGCCACCAGCAGAGACGGGACAGCAGGGGAAAAACTGTTTTTT.

Ten or more counts support this clonotype. The CDR3 region has the DNA TGCGCCAGCAGCTTTCAGGGGGCGAACGATAATTCACCCCTCCACTTT. Translation: CASSFQGANDNSPLHF. The V call is TRBV5-1, the J call TRBJ1-6; 8 positions agree with TRBD1. CDR3 length: 16 amino acids. V gave up 2 bases and J gave up 5 bases; unmatched junction bases: 6. The V gene's germline CDR1 is SGHRS and CDR2 YFSETQ. Supplemented by reference TRBV5-1 and TRBJ1-6, the full variable domain reads KAGVTQTPRYLIKTRGQQVTLSCSPISGHRSVSWYQQTPGQGLQFLFEYFSETQRNKGNFPGRFSGRQFSNSRSEMNVSTLELGDSALYLCASSFQGANDNSPLHFGNGTRLTVT.

The rearrangement links TRBV24-1 to TRBJ1-4; 9 bases align to TRBD1. The V and J ends lost 5 bases and 7 bases, in that order; junction bases with no gene match: 7. CDR3 size: 15 residues. CDR1 and CDR2 (germline): KGHDR, SFDVKD. CDR3 in amino acids: CATSGRTGEGEKLFF. Here the CDR3 DNA reads TGTGCCACCAGTGGCCGGACAGGGGAAGGTGAAAAACTGTTTTTT.

This clonotype was detected many times. This chain uses TRBV28 with TRBJ2-7, with D tentatively TRBD1 or TRBD2 (5 bases each). Germline loops: CDR1 MDHEN, CDR2 SYDVKM. The CDR3 is 15 residues long. V lost 5 bases and J lost 0, with 14 bases in between. CDR3 residues: CASSPRGGSSYEQYF. The CDR3 DNA sequence: TGTGCCAGCAGTCCCCGGGGCGGTAGCTCCTACGAGCAGTACTTC.

The rearrangement links TRBV2 to TRBJ1-2; D may be TRBD1 (6 bases). V was shortened by 6 bases and J by 8 bases, with 7 bases between the two germline ends. This CDR3 is 10 amino acids long. Germline CDR1 and CDR2: SNHLY and FYNNEI. CDR3 nucleotide sequence: TGTGCCAGCAGGGGGGCAGGCTACACCTTC. Translation: CASRGAGYTF.

The V gene is TRBV10-3, the J gene TRBJ2-5; 8 nucleotides line up with TRBD1. The CDR3 runs 12 residues. V was clipped by 10 bases and J by 4 bases; unmatched bases: 5. Germline-derived CDR1 and CDR2 are ENHRY and SYGVKD. The CDR3: CARRTGPETQYF. In DNA, the CDR3 is TGTGCCAGACGGACAGGGCCAGAGACCCAGTACTTC.

This clonotype was counted ten times or more. The rearrangement links TRBV9 to TRBJ1-5; D is uncertain. This CDR3 comprises 15 residues. CDR1 and CDR2 (germline): SGDLS, YYNGEE. With 0 bases removed from V and 6 bases from J, the gap between germline ends came to 13 bases. CDR3 DNA: TGTGCCAGCAGCGTAGGAGCGTCGACGGGTCAGCCCCAGCATTTT. The encoded protein is CASSVGASTGQPQHF.

The chain links TRBV7-7 to TRBJ1-2; 10 nucleotides align to TRBD1. V shed 5 bases and J 13 bases; nucleotides not matched to a gene: 7. This CDR3 contains 12 residues. Looked up from germline, CDR1 is SSHAT and CDR2 is FNYEAQ (reference sequence). CDR3 residues: CASSDRGRACTF. CDR3 in DNA: TGTGCCAGCAGCGACAGGGGGCGAGCCTGCACCTTC.

V usage is TRBV5-4 and J usage is TRBJ2-7; 9 positions match TRBD1. Unmatched junction bases numbered 9, after V lost 4 bases and J lost 4 bases. This CDR3 contains 15 residues. Per germline, CDR1 SGHNT and CDR2 YYREEE (reference sequence). The CDR3 reads CASSPQGALGYEQYF. The CDR3 bases are TGTGCCAGCAGCCCACAGGGGGCCCTCGGGTACGAGCAGTACTTC.

This clonotype was counted ten times or more. The V gene is TRBV11-2, the J gene TRBJ2-7; 7 nucleotides agree with TRBD2. Losses at the gene ends were 7 bases for V and 2 bases for J; bases not matched to a gene: 17. The CDR3 extends over 17 amino acids. Germline CDR1 and CDR2: SGHAT and FQNNGV. The CDR3 is CASTYVAHGRTTYEQYF. CDR3 DNA sequence: TGTGCCAGCACCTATGTCGCTCACGGGAGGACCACCTACGAGCAGTACTTC. Full variable domain (missing parts from reference TRBV11-2 and TRBJ2-7): EAGVAQSPRYKIIEKRQSVAFWCNPISGHATLYWYQQILGQGPKLLIQFQNNGVVDDSQLPKDRFSAERLKGVDSTLKIQPAKLEDSAVYLCASTYVAHGRTTYEQYFGPGTRLTVT.

This clonotype was recorded many times. CDR3 sequence reads: CASSLASIVAGGGYEQYF. The CDR3 nucleotides read TGTGCCAGCAGCTTAGCCAGTATTGTGGCAGGGGGTGGCTACGAGCAGTACTTC. The V call is TRBV7-2, the J call TRBJ2-7; 7 bases map to TRBD1. Trimming removed 0 bases from V and 3 bases from J; junction bases left unmatched: 14. The CDR3 length is 18 residues. Germline V gene lookup returns CDR1 SGHTA and CDR2 FQGNSA.

This chain joins TRBV7-9 and TRBJ2-7; tentatively, D is TRBD2 (6 bases). Germline V gene lookup returns CDR1 SEHNR and CDR2 FQNEAQ (reference sequence). Trimming removed 6 bases from V and 6 bases from J, with 18 bases in between. This CDR3 is 14 amino acids long. CDR3 loop: CASSQPGVTAEQYF. Here the CDR3 DNA reads TGTGCCAGCAGTCAACCGGGAGTGACGGCCGAGCAGTACTTC.

This clonotype was detected ten times or more. The V gene is TRBV7-9, the J gene TRBJ2-2; no definite D call. Looked up from germline, CDR1 is SEHNR and CDR2 is FQNEAQ (reference sequence). The V end lost 6 bases, the J end lost 8 bases, and 19 bases lay between the germline ends. This CDR3 comprises 15 residues. CDR3 sequence: CASSFPRTRAGELFF. Here the CDR3 DNA reads TGTGCCAGCAGTTTCCCACGGACGCGAGCAGGGGAGCTGTTTTTT.

The chain carries TRBV25-1 and TRBJ2-7; 11 bases are shared with TRBD2. The CDR3 consists of 14 residues. Germline V gene lookup returns CDR1 MGHDK and CDR2 SYGVNS. The junction had 0 bases not matched to a gene; V was cut back by 3 bases and J by 2 bases. CDR3 sequence reads: CASSDSGRAYEQYF. The CDR3 nucleotides are TGTGCCAGCAGTGATAGCGGGAGGGCCTACGAGCAGTACTTC.

This clonotype has only one observation. V usage is TRBV7-2 and J usage is TRBJ1-1; TRBD1 aligns across 11 bases. CDR1 and CDR2 from the germline V gene are SGHTA and FQGNSA. V shed 10 bases and J 6 bases; nucleotides not matched to a gene: 10. This CDR3 region has 14 residues. DNA for the CDR3: TGTGCCACCGCGGACAGGGGGCATAAGGCTGAAGCTTTCTTT. It encodes CATADRGHKAEAFF.

This clonotype was counted many times. This sequence joins TRBV4-2 and TRBJ1-2, with no clear D. CDR1 is LGHNA and CDR2 is YNFKEQ in the germline V gene. Trimming stripped 0 bases from V and 0 bases from J, with 11 bases between. The CDR3 runs to 16 residues. This chain's CDR3 is CASSQEAPGANYGYTF. CDR3 sequence (DNA): TGTGCCAGCAGCCAAGAGGCTCCAGGAGCTAACTATGGCTACACCTTC.

This clonotype has at least ten counts. The V call is TRBV6-5, the J call TRBJ2-5; D perhaps matches TRBD2 (6 bases). The CDR3 is 13 residues long. The V end lost 5 bases, the J end lost 9 bases, and 16 bases lay between the germline ends. Per the germline V gene, CDR1 is MNHEY and CDR2 is SVGAGI. The CDR3 here is CASSPVATGAQYF. The CDR3 nucleotides read TGTGCCAGCAGTCCGGTGGCCACGGGAGCCCAGTACTTC.

The V and J genes are TRBV7-3 and TRBJ2-7, with D possibly matching TRBD2 (5 bases). The CDR3 is 16 residues long. V lost 5 bases and J 7 bases, leaving 24 bases between the germline ends. The germline V gene encodes CDR1 SGHTA and CDR2 FQGTGA. Here the CDR3 DNA reads TGTGCCAGCAGCCCTGACACCGGGGAGATAGGAAGGGAGCAGTACTTC. This codes for CASSPDTGEIGREQYF.

This chain uses TRBV9 with TRBJ2-6; 12 nucleotides agree with TRBD1. CDR3 length equals 17 residues. V lost 4 bases and J lost 3; bases outside the gene matches: 5. Germline V lookup: CDR1 SGDLS, CDR2 YYNGEE. CDR3 sequence: CASSSGQGAFGANVLTF. In DNA form, the CDR3 reads TGTGCCAGCAGCTCGGGACAGGGGGCTTTTGGGGCCAACGTCCTGACTTTC. Full variable domain (rest looked up from reference TRBV9 and TRBJ2-6): DSGVTQTPKHLITATGQRVTLRCSPRSGDLSVYWYQQSLDQGLQFLIQYYNGEERAKGNILERFSAQQFPDLHSELNLSSLELGDSALYFCASSSGQGAFGANVLTFGAGSRLTVL.

This clonotype has just one count. This chain joins TRBV12-3 or TRBV12-4 and TRBJ2-5, with 7 bases matching TRBD1. The CDR3 is 13 amino acids. V lost 6 bases to trimming and J lost 5 bases; unmatched junction nucleotides: 6. The CDR3 DNA reads as TGTGCCAGCAGGCACAGGGGAAAGGAGACCCAGTACTTC. It encodes CASRHRGKETQYF.

This clonotype was counted between two and nine times. The chain uses TRBV6-5 and TRBJ1-1, with a possible D match to TRBD1 (5 bases). The CDR3 length is 13 residues. The germline V gene has CDR1 MNHEY and CDR2 SVGAGI. The V and J ends lost 6 bases and 3 bases respectively, with 11 bases between them. The CDR3 DNA reads as TGTGCCAGCAGGGTTGGGGGGGACACTGAAGCTTTCTTT. It encodes CASRVGGDTEAFF.

The chain links TRBV7-3 to TRBJ1-5; D may be TRBD1 (6 bases). The DNA end lines up better with TRBJ2-3; the J call may be wrong. The CDR3 totals 15 residues. Per the germline V gene, CDR1 is SGHTA and CDR2 is FQGTGA. CDR3 residues: CASSLMGASTDTQYF. The CDR3 coding sequence is TGTGCCAGCAGCTTAATGGGGGCTAGCACAGATACGCAGTATTTT.

This clonotype was seen many times. V and J are TRBV28 and TRBJ1-6; possible D gene TRBD1, 5 bases. The CDR3 consists of 12 residues. The V gene lost 6 bases and the J gene lost 14 bases, with 14 bases spanning the gap. Germline CDR1 MDHEN, CDR2 SYDVKM. CDR3 region: CASSTARASLHF. CDR3 bases: TGTGCCAGCAGCACAGCCAGGGCCTCCCTCCACTTT.